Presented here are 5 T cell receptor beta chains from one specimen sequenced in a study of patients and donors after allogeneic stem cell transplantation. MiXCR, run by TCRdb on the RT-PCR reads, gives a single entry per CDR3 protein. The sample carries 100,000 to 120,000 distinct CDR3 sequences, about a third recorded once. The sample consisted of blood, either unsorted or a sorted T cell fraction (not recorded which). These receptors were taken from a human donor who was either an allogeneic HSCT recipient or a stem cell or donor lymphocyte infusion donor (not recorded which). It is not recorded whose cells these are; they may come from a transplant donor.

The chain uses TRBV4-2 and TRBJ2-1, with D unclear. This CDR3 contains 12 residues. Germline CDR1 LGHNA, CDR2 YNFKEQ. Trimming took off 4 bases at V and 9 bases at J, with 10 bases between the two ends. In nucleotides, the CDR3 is TGTGCCAGCAGCCCCCCGGGTCTTGAGCAGTTCTTC. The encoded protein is CASSPPGLEQFF.

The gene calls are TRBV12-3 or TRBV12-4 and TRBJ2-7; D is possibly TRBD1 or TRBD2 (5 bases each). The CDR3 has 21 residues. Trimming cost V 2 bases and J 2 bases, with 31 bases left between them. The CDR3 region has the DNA TGTGCCAGCAGTTTAACCTTGGGACCGCTCCAGGCCGAACCTGCCGCCTACGAGCAGTACTTC. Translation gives CASSLTLGPLQAEPAAYEQYF.

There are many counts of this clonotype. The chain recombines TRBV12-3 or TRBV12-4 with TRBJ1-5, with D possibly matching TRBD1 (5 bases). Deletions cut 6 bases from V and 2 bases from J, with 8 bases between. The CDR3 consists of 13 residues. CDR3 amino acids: CASRRGGNQPQHF. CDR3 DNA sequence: TGTGCCAGCAGACGAGGGGGCAATCAGCCCCAGCATTTT.

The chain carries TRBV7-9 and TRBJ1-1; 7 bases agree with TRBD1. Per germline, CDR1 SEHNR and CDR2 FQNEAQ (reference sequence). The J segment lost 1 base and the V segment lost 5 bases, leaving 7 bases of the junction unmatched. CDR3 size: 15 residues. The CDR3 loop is CASSPRQGGNTEAFF. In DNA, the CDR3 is TGTGCCAGCAGCCCCAGACAGGGAGGGAACACTGAAGCTTTCTTT.

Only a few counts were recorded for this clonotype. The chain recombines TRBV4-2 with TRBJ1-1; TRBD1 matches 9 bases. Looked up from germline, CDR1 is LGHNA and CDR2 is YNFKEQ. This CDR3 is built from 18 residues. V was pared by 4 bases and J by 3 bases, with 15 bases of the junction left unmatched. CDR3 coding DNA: TGTGCCAGCAGCCCGCATTGGGGAACAGGGGGCGCGGACACTGAAGCTTTCTTT. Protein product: CASSPHWGTGGADTEAFF.